The 25 T cell receptor beta chains reported below all come from one sample, sequenced in a study of blood T cell repertoires in COVID-19. Sequenced by immunoSEQ multiplex PCR; TCRdb stores in-frame clones only, minus some. The repertoire holds approximately 140,000 clones, with 80% to 85% as singletons. Sequencing used peripheral blood. These TCRs come from a man aged 55 to 70 with acute or convalescent COVID-19.

This clone was counted at least ten times. The genes are TRBV6-4 and TRBJ1-2; 9 positions agree with TRBD1. The V segment lost 5 bases and the J segment 3 bases; nucleotides outside the gene matches: 7. Germline values: CDR1 MRHNA, CDR2 SNTAGT. The CDR3 covers 15 residues. CDR3 amino acids: CASSLEQGADYGYTF. CDR3 coding DNA: TGTGCCAGCAGTCTTGAACAGGGGGCGGACTATGGCTACACCTTC.

V gene TRBV19 combines with J gene TRBJ1-2; perhaps TRBD1 as D (6 bases). Germline loops: CDR1 LNHDA, CDR2 SQIVND (reference sequence). Trimming shortened V by 4 bases and J by 4 bases, and 13 bases separated the two germline ends. This CDR3 contains 14 residues. The CDR3 region has the DNA TGTGCCAGTAGTAAGGCGGGGGGGCTCTATGGCTACACCTTC. It is translated as CASSKAGGLYGYTF.

This chain joins TRBV6-1 and TRBJ2-7; D might be TRBD2 (5 bases). Germline-derived CDR1 and CDR2 are MNHNS and SASEGT. V shed 2 bases and J shed 12 bases, with 11 bases lying between them. CDR3 size: 11 residues. The CDR3 DNA reads as TGTGCCAGCAGTGAAAGACTCCGGGGGTACTTC. Protein sequence: CASSERLRGYF.

The CDR3 coding sequence is TGTGCCAGCGGCGGCAGGGGCTACGAGCAGTACTTC. This translates into CASGGRGYEQYF. The chain links TRBV7-8 to TRBJ2-7, with D possibly being TRBD1 (6 bases). Trimming pared 8 bases from V and 3 bases from J, leaving 11 bases between. Germline V gives CDR1 SGHVS, CDR2 FQNEAQ. CDR3 size: 12 residues.

The chain combines TRBV5-1 with TRBJ1-2; 7 bases are shared with TRBD1. Germline V CDR1 and CDR2: SGHRS, YFSETQ. The CDR3 runs to 18 residues. V lost 4 bases, J lost 2 bases, and 17 bases stayed unmatched. The CDR3 spells CASSVGRALQGHNYGYTF. The CDR3 DNA reads as TGCGCCAGCAGCGTTGGGCGCGCCTTACAGGGGCACAACTATGGCTACACCTTC.

The chain carries TRBV11-2 and TRBJ2-5; 9 nucleotides line up with TRBD2. J was trimmed by 4 bases and V by 7 bases; bases with no gene match: 19. CDR1 and CDR2 (germline): SGHAT, FQNNGV. The length of the CDR3 is 18 residues. The CDR3 loop is CASTNPLLGGRALETQYF. The CDR3 DNA sequence: TGTGCCAGCACCAACCCCCTTTTGGGCGGGAGGGCTTTAGAGACCCAGTACTTC.

The chain recombines TRBV5-1 with TRBJ2-1; 15 nucleotides line up with TRBD2. CDR3 length equals 17 residues. J lost 4 bases, V lost 4 bases, and 6 bases had no gene match. CDR1 and CDR2 (germline): SGHRS, YFSETQ. CDR3 coding DNA: TGCGCCAGCAGCACCGGACTAGCGGGAGGGCCGTACAATGAGCAGTTCTTC. As protein: CASSTGLAGGPYNEQFF.

The chain couples TRBV25-1 to TRBJ2-7; D possibly corresponds to TRBD2 (6 bases). The V end lost 4 bases, the J end lost 6 bases, and 7 bases lay between the germline ends. Per germline, CDR1 MGHDK and CDR2 SYGVNS. CDR3 length: 11 residues. The CDR3 sequence: CASSGRGEQYF. In nucleotides, the CDR3 is TGTGCCAGCAGTGGGAGGGGCGAGCAGTACTTC.

V usage is TRBV6-5 and J usage is TRBJ1-3, with D maybe TRBD1 (6 bases). This CDR3 has 12 amino acids. Per the germline V gene, CDR1 is MNHEY and CDR2 is SVGAGI. V was trimmed by 9 bases and J by 2 bases, leaving 8 bases between them. Written as DNA, the CDR3 is TGTGCCAGTGGACAGACTGGAAACACCATATATTTT. Its translation: CASGQTGNTIYF.

The J gene is TRBJ1-1, the V gene TRBV19; D ambiguous. Germline V gene sequence: CDR1 LNHDA, CDR2 SQIVND (reference sequence). CDR3 size: 13 residues. Trimming shortened V by 2 bases and J by 1 base, and 5 bases separated the two germline ends. The CDR3 spells CASSIKRNTEAFF. CDR3 DNA: TGTGCCAGTAGTATAAAGAGGAACACTGAAGCTTTCTTT.

The rearrangement uses TRBV2 and TRBJ1-6, with 11 bases lining up with TRBD1. Germline CDR1 reads SNHLY; CDR2 reads FYNNEI. There are 14 residues in the CDR3. The V segment lost 6 bases and the J segment 8 bases; nucleotides outside the gene matches: 3. The CDR3 nucleotides are TGTGCCAGCAGGGGGGGACAGGGGGATTCACCCCTCCACTTT. It is translated as CASRGGQGDSPLHF.

The rearrangement joins TRBV30 to TRBJ1-1; D possibly corresponds to TRBD1 (6 bases). Germline loops: CDR1 GTSNPN, CDR2 SVGIG (reference sequence). CDR3 length: 13 amino acids. The germline V and J ends were trimmed by 5 bases and 0 bases, with 10 bases remaining between them. CDR3 DNA: TGTGCCTGGGGGGGCAGACTGAACACTGAAGCTTTCTTT. It translates to CAWGGRLNTEAFF.

This chain connects TRBV5-1 to TRBJ2-7; TRBD2 might be the D (5 bases). Germline CDR1 and CDR2: SGHRS and YFSETQ. V lost 0 bases, J lost 2 bases, and 9 bases lay in between. The CDR3 totals 14 residues. The CDR3 region is CASSLAGSTYEQYF. CDR3 bases: TGCGCCAGCAGCTTGGCGGGGAGTACCTACGAGCAGTACTTC.

The chain uses TRBV7-9 and TRBJ1-1; possible D gene TRBD1, 6 bases. Trimming stripped 5 bases from V and 3 bases from J, with 13 bases between. Germline loops: CDR1 SEHNR, CDR2 FQNEAQ (reference sequence). CDR3 size: 14 residues. CDR3 amino acids: CASSPTGPDTEAFF. CDR3 coding DNA: TGTGCCAGCAGCCCTACAGGGCCAGACACTGAAGCTTTCTTT.

This rearrangement joins TRBV24-1 to TRBJ1-3; D gene uncertain. The V end lost 8 bases, the J end lost 0 bases, and 10 bases lay between the germline ends. The length of the CDR3 is 14 residues. In germline, CDR1 is KGHDR, CDR2 SFDVKD. In DNA, the CDR3 is TGTGCCACCATTTCAGGCTCCTCTGGAAACACCATATATTTT. It is translated as CATISGSSGNTIYF.

The rearrangement uses TRBV18 and TRBJ2-5; D remains ambiguous. The CDR3 has 11 residues. Trimming left V 5 bases short and J 3 bases short, with 4 bases between. From germline, CDR1 is KGHSH and CDR2 LQKENI. The CDR3 sequence: CASSTEETQYF. CDR3 nucleotides: TGTGCCAGCTCAACTGAAGAGACCCAGTACTTC.

The gene calls are TRBV2 and TRBJ1-5; no clear D gene. Germline values: CDR1 SNHLY, CDR2 FYNNEI. Trimming shortened V by 7 bases and J by 4 bases, and 8 bases separated the two germline ends. CDR3 length: 12 residues. In DNA, the CDR3 is TGTGCCAGCACGACACGTAATCAGCCCCAGCATTTT. This encodes CASTTRNQPQHF.

J is TRBJ1-2 and V is TRBV5-4, with TRBD1 matching over 7 bases. Germline loops: CDR1 SGHNT, CDR2 YYREEE (reference sequence). With 0 bases clipped from V and 4 bases from J, the junction kept 12 bases outside the gene matches. This CDR3 has 17 amino acids. The CDR3 loop is CASSLDRGGTRVYGYTF. CDR3 bases: TGTGCCAGCAGCTTGGACAGGGGTGGAACCCGCGTCTATGGCTACACCTTC.

The rearrangement joins TRBV19 to TRBJ2-5, with D possibly matching TRBD1 (5 bases). The CDR3 has 14 residues. V was clipped by 1 base and J by 5 bases, with 11 bases between them. Per germline, CDR1 LNHDA and CDR2 SQIVND (reference sequence). The CDR3 region is CASSIGQGAETQYF. The DNA of the CDR3 is TGTGCCAGTAGTATAGGGCAGGGTGCGGAGACCCAGTACTTC. The variable domain in full, with the rest retrieved from reference TRBV19 and TRBJ2-5, is DGGITQSPKYLFRKEGQNVTLSCEQNLNHDAMYWYRQDPGQGLRLIYYSQIVNDFQKGDIAEGYSVSREKKESFPLTVTSAQKNPTAFYLCASSIGQGAETQYFGPGTRLLVL.

CDR3 sequence reads: CSVEETGGSYEQYF. CDR3 DNA: TGCAGCGTTGAAGAAACGGGAGGATCCTACGAGCAGTACTTC. V usage is TRBV29-1 and J usage is TRBJ2-7, with 7 bases identical to TRBD2. Losses at the gene ends were 0 bases for V and 1 base for J; bases not matched to a gene: 3. Germline V lookup: CDR1 SQVTM, CDR2 ANQGSEA. This CDR3 region has 14 residues.

Notes on this clone: The sample contains more than one DNA sequence encoding this CDR3. This CDR3 is CASSQGGVNTEAFF. Here the CDR3 DNA reads TGTGCCAGCAGCCAAGGGGGGGTGAACACTGAAGCTTTCTTT. V usage is TRBV3-1 (or the pseudogene TRBV3-2) and J usage is TRBJ1-1, with a tentative D call TRBD1 (5 bases). Trimming removed 1 base at V and 0 bases at J, with 6 bases between. Germline values: CDR1 LGHDT, CDR2 YNNKEL (reference sequence). The CDR3 consists of 14 residues.

The V and J genes are TRBV19 and TRBJ1-1; the match to TRBD1 covers 10 bases. V lost 3 bases and J lost 8; bases outside the gene matches: 12. The CDR3 has 16 residues. Germline CDR1 is LNHDA and CDR2 is SQIVND (reference sequence). Here the CDR3 reads CASSMVWGTGDGEAFF. DNA of the CDR3: TGTGCCAGTAGTATGGTTTGGGGGACAGGGGATGGAGAAGCTTTCTTT.

The V and J genes are TRBV3-1 (or the pseudogene TRBV3-2) and TRBJ2-3, with 7 bases matching TRBD2. With V trimmed by 1 base and J by 2 bases, 6 bases remained unmatched. Germline V gene lookup returns CDR1 LGHDT and CDR2 YNNKEL (reference sequence). CDR3 length: 16 amino acids. The CDR3 DNA is TGTGCCAGCAGCCAAGCCCTTGGGGGGGTCACAGATACGCAGTATTTT. It codes for CASSQALGGVTDTQYF.

The V call is TRBV5-1, the J call TRBJ2-2; 11 nucleotides line up with TRBD1. V lost 5 bases and J lost 4; bases outside the gene matches: 7. Germline V CDR1 and CDR2: SGHRS, YFSETQ. The CDR3 length is 16 residues. DNA for the CDR3: TGCGCCAGCAGTTCCTCCGGACAGGGGGCCACCGGGGAGCTGTTTTTT. Translating it yields CASSSSGQGATGELFF.

This sequence joins TRBV9 and TRBJ2-2, with TRBD1 as a possible D gene (5 bases). The CDR3 spans 15 residues. Germline V gene data show CDR1 as SGDLS and CDR2 as YYNGEE. Trimming took 3 bases from V and 5 from J, leaving 14 bases between them. Here the CDR3 DNA reads TGTGCCAGCAGCGCTCTAGAAAGGGGAACCGGGGAGCTGTTTTTT. As protein: CASSALERGTGELFF.